The 19 T cell receptor beta chains given below trace back to one sample, sequenced in a study of shared clonotypes between healthy human individuals. The assay was immunoSEQ multiplex PCR, and TCRdb's table has in-frame clones only and misses some. The sample consists of 1.4 million or so clones, 98% of them appearing once. The specimen sequenced was naive CD4+ T cells sorted from blood. As for subset: CD45RA+ positively selected. The receptors were gathered from a man aged 25 to 40 in good health.

The chain uses TRBV5-6 and TRBJ2-7, with D uncertain. Trimming pared 1 base from V and 4 bases from J, leaving 9 bases between. CDR3 length equals 13 residues. Germline lookup yields CDR1 SGHDT and CDR2 YYEEEE. CDR3 loop: CASSLFSSYEQYF. The CDR3 DNA reads as TGTGCCAGCAGCTTGTTTTCGTCGTACGAGCAGTACTTC.

The rearrangement uses TRBV5-1 and TRBJ2-7, with 7 bases matching TRBD2. Germline values: CDR1 SGHRS, CDR2 YFSETQ. This CDR3 has 16 residues. The V segment lost 4 bases and the J segment 0 bases; nucleotides outside the gene matches: 10. The CDR3 bases are TGCGCCAGCAGCGACAGCCTCGGGAGGCCCTCCTACGAGCAGTACTTC. Protein sequence: CASSDSLGRPSYEQYF. Combining the CDR3 with reference TRBV5-1 and TRBJ2-7 gives the whole variable domain KAGVTQTPRYLIKTRGQQVTLSCSPISGHRSVSWYQQTPGQGLQFLFEYFSETQRNKGNFPGRFSGRQFSNSRSEMNVSTLELGDSALYLCASSDSLGRPSYEQYFGPGTRLTVT.

The chain uses TRBV7-2 and TRBJ2-2; D unclear. Looked up from germline, CDR1 is SGHTA and CDR2 is FQGNSA. The CDR3 has 14 amino acids. Trimming took 2 bases from V and 3 from J, leaving 7 bases between them. For the CDR3, the DNA is TGTGCCAGCAGCTTAAACCGAGACACCGGGGAGCTGTTTTTT. Amino acid sequence: CASSLNRDTGELFF.

The chain is built from TRBV5-4 and TRBJ2-1, with D hard to call. CDR3 length equals 17 residues. Germline V CDR1 and CDR2: SGHNT, YYREEE (reference sequence). Trimming removed 0 bases from V and 0 bases from J, with 13 bases in between. The CDR3 region is CASSLAGVQSSYNEQFF. The CDR3 region has the DNA TGTGCCAGCAGCTTGGCCGGCGTCCAGAGCTCCTACAATGAGCAGTTCTTC.

This clone has just one count. The J gene is TRBJ2-7, the V gene TRBV29-1; D possibly corresponds to TRBD2 (6 bases). The V end was cut by 4 bases, the J end by 2 bases, with 9 bases between. The CDR3 totals 12 residues. In germline, CDR1 is SQVTM, CDR2 ANQGSEA. The DNA of the CDR3 is TGCAGCGTTGGCGAGCGGGCCTACGAGCAGTACTTC. Protein product: CSVGERAYEQYF.

Turning to this clone: Different DNA sequences within this sample yield the same CDR3. The chain couples TRBV29-1 to TRBJ2-3; D gene uncertain. Trimming removed 4 bases from V and 4 bases from J, with 3 bases in between. This CDR3 spans 10 amino acids. Germline lookup yields CDR1 SQVTM and CDR2 ANQGSEA. Here the CDR3 DNA reads TGCAGCGTTGCCCCAGATACGCAGTATTTT. Translating it yields CSVAPDTQYF.

This clone was seen just once. The V call is TRBV18, the J call TRBJ1-1, with D hard to call. Trimming shortened V by 3 bases and J by 6 bases, and 8 bases separated the two germline ends. The germline V gene has CDR1 KGHSH and CDR2 LQKENI. The CDR3 totals 12 residues. In DNA form, the CDR3 reads TGTGCCAGCTCACCTGTACGGGCTGAAGCTTTCTTT. It is translated as CASSPVRAEAFF.

This chain connects TRBV5-1 to TRBJ2-3; D is possibly TRBD2 (5 bases). Germline V gene data show CDR1 as SGHRS and CDR2 as YFSETQ. CDR3 length: 15 amino acids. Trimming removed 1 base from V and 1 base from J, with 10 bases in between. The CDR3: CASSLWGAGTDTQYF. The CDR3, as DNA: TGCGCCAGCAGCTTGTGGGGAGCGGGCACAGATACGCAGTATTTT.

V gene TRBV6-1 combines with J gene TRBJ2-1; D is unclear. The CDR3 is made up of 15 amino acids. V lost 4 bases and J 6 bases, leaving 16 bases between the germline ends. Per the germline V gene, CDR1 is MNHNS and CDR2 is SASEGT. CDR3 DNA sequence: TGTGCCAGCAGTGTTCAGATCCCTATACGCAATGAGCAGTTCTTC. Translating it yields CASSVQIPIRNEQFF.

The chain carries TRBV2 and TRBJ2-2; either TRBD1 or TRBD2 may supply D (5 bases each). Trimming stripped 10 bases from V and 3 bases from J, with 9 bases between. The germline gives CDR1 SNHLY, CDR2 FYNNEI. CDR3 length: 12 residues. The CDR3 sequence is CATGADTGELFF. The CDR3, as DNA: TGTGCCACCGGGGCGGACACCGGGGAGCTGTTTTTT.

The gene calls are TRBV7-8 and TRBJ1-4; D unclear. Deletions cut 1 base from V and 7 bases from J, with 10 bases between. Germline V gene sequence: CDR1 SGHVS, CDR2 FQNEAQ. This CDR3 has 14 residues. CDR3 sequence (DNA): TGTGCCAGCAGCTTAGAGGCAGAAGGTGAAAAACTGTTTTTT. Residues: CASSLEAEGEKLFF.

Turning to this clone: The sample contains more than one DNA sequence encoding this CDR3. This chain uses TRBV9 with TRBJ1-5; TRBD1 is a possible D gene (5 bases). The germline V gene has CDR1 SGDLS and CDR2 YYNGEE. Trimming cost V 0 bases and J 1 base, with 5 bases left between them. The CDR3 is 14 residues long. The CDR3 sequence is CASSVGDSNQPQHF. DNA of the CDR3: TGTGCCAGCAGCGTAGGGGACAGCAATCAGCCCCAGCATTTT.

In regard to this clone: A read error may account for a junction end that differs from germline. The sample contains more than one DNA sequence encoding this CDR3. The rearrangement uses TRBV5-1 and TRBJ1-1, with TRBD1 identical over 8 bases. CDR3 size: 14 residues. Germline loops: CDR1 SGHRS, CDR2 YFSETQ. The CDR3: CASSVTGANTEAFF. Here the CDR3 DNA reads TGCGCCAGCAGCGTGACAGGGGCAAACACTGAAGCCTTCTTT.

The gene calls are TRBV28 and TRBJ2-7; 11 bases fit TRBD1. V shed 3 bases, J shed 4 bases, and the junction held 14 bases outside the gene matches. Germline V gene lookup returns CDR1 MDHEN and CDR2 SYDVKM. The CDR3 sequence is 18 residues long. This CDR3 is CASSFPLGAGTGGYEQYF. The DNA for the CDR3 is TGTGCCAGCAGTTTCCCCCTGGGCGCCGGGACAGGGGGTTACGAGCAGTACTTC.

CDR3 in amino acids: CASSFTGQAYEQYF. In nucleotides, the CDR3 is TGTGCCAGCAGCTTTACGGGACAGGCTTACGAGCAGTACTTC. The chain has TRBV11-2 and TRBJ2-7; TRBD1 aligns across 8 bases. The germline V gene has CDR1 SGHAT and CDR2 FQNNGV. With 3 bases clipped from V and 4 bases from J, the junction kept 5 bases outside the gene matches. CDR3 length: 14 amino acids.

The V call is TRBV18, the J call TRBJ2-1; D perhaps matches TRBD2 (5 bases). The CDR3 has 15 residues. Germline CDR1 reads KGHSH; CDR2 reads LQKENI. Trimming shortened V by 0 bases and J by 4 bases, and 10 bases separated the two germline ends. The DNA for the CDR3 is TGTGCCAGCTCACCACCAAAGCGGAGTTACAATGAGCAGTTCTTC. Translating it yields CASSPPKRSYNEQFF.

The J gene is TRBJ2-3, the V gene TRBV4-3; 8 nucleotides agree with TRBD2. The CDR3 sequence is 15 residues long. V trimming: 1 base; J trimming: 3 bases; junction bases outside the gene matches: 3. In germline, CDR1 is LGHNA, CDR2 YSLEER. Here the CDR3 DNA reads TGCGCCAGCAGCCAAGCGGGAGGGCCAACAGATACGCAGTATTTT. Amino acids: CASSQAGGPTDTQYF.

Of note for this clone: Within the sample, other DNA sequences also encode this same CDR3. The chain recombines TRBV9 with TRBJ2-2, with TRBD1 identical over 7 bases. J was trimmed by 0 bases and V by 1 base; bases with no gene match: 0. The CDR3 length is 15 residues. In germline, CDR1 is SGDLS, CDR2 YYNGEE. Here the CDR3 reads CASSVQGANTGELFF. CDR3 sequence (DNA): TGTGCCAGCAGCGTACAGGGGGCGAACACCGGGGAGCTGTTTTTT.

The chain couples TRBV4-3 to TRBJ2-2; 10 positions agree with TRBD2. The CDR3 has 18 amino acids. V lost 0 bases to trimming and J lost 5 bases; unmatched junction nucleotides: 9. CDR1 is LGHNA, CDR2 YSLEER, per germline. The CDR3 protein is CASSQDPAGGRYTGELFF. As DNA, the CDR3 is TGCGCCAGCAGCCAAGATCCAGCGGGAGGGCGGTATACCGGGGAGCTGTTTTTT.